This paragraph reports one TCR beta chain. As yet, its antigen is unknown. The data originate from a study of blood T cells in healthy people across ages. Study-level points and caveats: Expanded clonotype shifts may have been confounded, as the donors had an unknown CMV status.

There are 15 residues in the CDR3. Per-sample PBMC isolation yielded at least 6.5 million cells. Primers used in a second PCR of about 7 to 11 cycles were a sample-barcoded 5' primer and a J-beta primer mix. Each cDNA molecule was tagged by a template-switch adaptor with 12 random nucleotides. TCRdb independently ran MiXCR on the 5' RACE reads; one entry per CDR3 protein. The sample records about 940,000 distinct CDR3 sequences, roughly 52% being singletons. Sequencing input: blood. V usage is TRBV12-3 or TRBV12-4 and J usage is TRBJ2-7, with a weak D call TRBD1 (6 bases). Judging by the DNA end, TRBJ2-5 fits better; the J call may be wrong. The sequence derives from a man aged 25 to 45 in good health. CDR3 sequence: CASSPIRGIGETQYF. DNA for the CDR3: TGTGCCAGCAGCCCTATAAGGGGGATCGGAGAGACCCAGTACTTC.